These T cell receptor beta chains were read from a single sample in a study of control samples from healthy donors and cancer patients. The table came from immunoSEQ multiplex PCR; TCRdb's copy has only in-frame clones and leaves some out. Of about 120,000 clones in the sample, 92% were seen once. The sample taken for sequencing was PBMCs. The receptors derive from a man older than 75 with head and neck cancer. CDR3s leave out the opening cysteine and the closing phenylalanine or tryptophan.

>TRBJ2-7|TRBV7-9
ASSLDPGADEQY
>TRBJ2-7|TRBV3-1/TRBV3-2
ASSQDAFSYEQY
>TRBJ1-6|TRBV6-5
ASQDRVNSPLH
>TRBJ1-2|TRBV6-1
ASSEVSSTEYGYT
>TRBJ2-6|TRBV7-6
ASSLGQAGANVLT
>TRBJ2-5|TRBV2
ASSEGWGLAGGTQY
>TRBJ2-5|TRBV5-1
ASSLDRGPGVTQY
>TRBJ1-4|TRBV6-1
ASSEVSTGWRKLF
>TRBJ2-3|TRBV4-1
ASSNFWSATDTQY
>TRBJ2-7|TRBV11-3
ASSLDIEHLRLPYEQY
>TRBJ1-6|TRBV6-5
ASSYSPGEDSPLH
>TRBJ2-1|TRBV5-4
ASSSTGGFYNEQF
>TRBJ2-7|TRBV5-1
ASSSTSGSYEQY
>TRBJ2-5|TRBV19
ASSAWTGQETQY
>TRBJ1-3|TRBV30
AWSVLRYSGNTIY
>TRBJ2-7|TRBV10-3
AISESNYEQY
>TRBJ1-4|TRBV2
ASLFQPWPAEKLF
>TRBJ1-1|TRBV6-5
ASRPIRIGSEAF
>TRBJ2-7|TRBV5-1
ASSLDRPYEQY
>TRBJ1-2|TRBV5-1
ASSQDSYGYT
>TRBJ2-1|TRBV6-5
ASSYRPSSSYNEQF
>TRBJ2-3|TRBV10-3
AISEWRDRADTQY
>TRBJ1-1|TRBV18
ASSPGQKNTEAF
>TRBJ2-1|TRBV5-1
ASSFWREDLYNEQF
>TRBJ1-1|TRBV19
ASRNRENTEAF
>TRBJ1-4|TRBV28
AHGRSNEKLF
>TRBJ2-1|TRBV6-2/TRBV6-3
ASSPRLAGGNEQF
>TRBJ1-1|TRBV27
ASSLGRNTEAF
>TRBJ2-7|TRBV6-5
ATQSYEQY
>TRBJ2-1|TRBV25-1
ASRDRGGEQF